The rows below give T cell receptor beta chains drawn from one sample of a study of T cells in Graves' hyperthyroidism and ophthalmopathy. TCRdb called the multiplex PCR reads again in MiXCR, with one record for every CDR3 protein. Found here are roughly 170,000 distinct CDR3 sequences, approximately 17% of them singletons; the top ten hold 29%. The sample was blood. The receptors were sampled from a woman aged 50 to 60 with Graves' hyperthyroidism. The CDR3 runs from the conserved cysteine through the conserved F or W. The D gene is left open where the match is weak. Some rows mark clone size as missing; the rest say once, few, many or name a class of expanded clone.

D: NA; size: many; V: TRBV20-1; J: TRBJ1-5; CDR3: CSAPGRGRPQHF; DNA: TGCAGTGCCCCAGGGCGGGGCCGGCCCCAGCATTTT
D: NA; size: NA; V: TRBV20-1; J: TRBJ1-5; CDR3: CSARAAANQPQHF; DNA: TGCAGTGCTAGGGCAGCAGCTAATCAGCCCCAGCATTTT
D: TRBD1; size: many; V: TRBV5-5; J: TRBJ2-4; CDR3: CASSLEGAINIQYF; DNA: TGTGCCAGCAGCTTGGAGGGGGCGATAAACATTCAGTACTTC
D: TRBD1; size: many; V: TRBV29-1; J: TRBJ1-2; CDR3: CSVRGQGASHTF; DNA: TGCAGCGTCCGGGGACAGGGGGCCTCTCACACCTTC
D: NA; size: many; V: TRBV14; J: TRBJ1-4; CDR3: CASSQFSTTNEKLFF; DNA: TGTGCCAGCAGCCAGTTTTCGACAACTAATGAAAAACTGTTTTTT
D: TRBD2; size: many; V: TRBV6-1; J: TRBJ2-5; CDR3: CASSGAGTSPIGQETQYF; DNA: TGTGCCAGCAGTGGTGCCGGGACTAGTCCTATCGGCCAAGAGACCCAGTACTTC
D: NA; size: many; V: TRBV2; J: TRBJ1-2; CDR3: CASSKTEGGYTF; DNA: TGTGCCAGCAGTAAGACAGAAGGGGGCTACACCTTC
D: NA; size: few; V: TRBV7-2; J: TRBJ1-6; CDR3: CASSPRAGVSLLDSPLHF; DNA: TGTGCCAGCAGCCCTCGGGCAGGGGTGAGCCTTTTAGATTCACCCCTCCACTTT
D: NA; size: many; V: TRBV12-3/TRBV12-4; J: TRBJ1-1; CDR3: CASSERGSEAFF; DNA: TGTGCCAGCAGTGAAAGGGGGTCTGAAGCTTTCTTT
D: NA; size: many; V: TRBV25-1; J: TRBJ1-6; CDR3: CASSEFSAGWGSPLHF; DNA: TGTGCCAGCAGTGAATTTTCTGCAGGGTGGGGTTCACCCCTCCACTTT
D: NA; size: many; V: TRBV24-1; J: TRBJ1-4; CDR3: CATSEGNGASNEKLFF; DNA: TGTGCCACCAGTGAGGGAAACGGCGCTTCTAATGAAAAACTGTTTTTT
D: TRBD1; size: many; V: TRBV7-3; J: TRBJ1-2; CDR3: CASSVRAGRQGGGYTF; DNA: TGTGCCAGCAGCGTACGTGCGGGCCGACAGGGAGGTGGCTACACCTTC
D: NA; size: many; V: TRBV2; J: TRBJ2-1; CDR3: CASMVEDEQFF; DNA: TGTGCCAGCATGGTTGAGGATGAGCAGTTCTTC
D: NA; size: many; V: TRBV19; J: TRBJ1-1; CDR3: CASSKGGLITEAFF; DNA: TGTGCCAGTAGTAAGGGCGGGCTTATAACTGAAGCTTTCTTT
D: TRBD1; size: many; V: TRBV10-3; J: TRBJ1-3; CDR3: CAIRGTAGPNTIYF; DNA: TGTGCCATCAGGGGGACAGCCGGGCCGAACACCATATATTTT
D: NA; size: many; V: TRBV29-1; J: TRBJ2-2; CDR3: CSVEGMSGELFF; DNA: TGCAGCGTTGAAGGGATGTCCGGGGAGCTGTTTTTT
D: NA; size: NA; V: TRBV7-3; J: TRBJ1-1; CDR3: CASSRDPNTVAFF; DNA: TGTGCCAGCAGCCGGGACCCTAACACTGTAGCTTTCTTT
D: NA; size: NA; V: TRBV11-2; J: TRBJ2-1; CDR3: CASSTASYNEQFF; DNA: TGTGCCAGCAGCACAGCCTCCTACAATGAGCAGTTCTTC
D: NA; size: many; V: TRBV25-1; J: TRBJ1-6; CDR3: CASSSQGLGSYNSPLHF; DNA: TGTGCCAGCAGTTCCCAAGGGCTAGGCTCCTATAATTCACCCCTCCACTTT
D: NA; size: many; V: TRBV10-1; J: TRBJ1-1; CDR3: CASSESRVTEAFF; DNA: TGCGCCAGCAGTGAGTCCAGGGTCACTGAAGCTTTCTTT
D: TRBD1; size: many; V: TRBV20-1; J: TRBJ1-1; CDR3: CSASLDRATEAFF; DNA: TGCAGTGCTAGCCTGGACAGGGCCACTGAAGCTTTCTTT
D: NA; size: many; V: TRBV2; J: TRBJ1-6; CDR3: CASREQGSANSPLHF; DNA: TGTGCCAGCAGGGAACAGGGCTCGGCTAATTCACCCCTCCACTTT
D: NA; size: many; V: TRBV2; J: TRBJ1-5; CDR3: CASSPLGANQPQHF; DNA: TGTGCCAGCAGTCCCCTTGGGGCTAATCAGCCCCAGCATTTT
D: NA; size: many; V: TRBV5-1; J: TRBJ1-1; CDR3: CASSLWPGEGTEAFF; DNA: TGCGCCAGCAGCTTGTGGCCAGGGGAAGGCACTGAAGCTTTCTTT
D: TRBD2; size: many; V: TRBV7-9; J: TRBJ2-5; CDR3: CASSFRLAGALQETQYF; DNA: TGTGCCAGCAGCTTTCGCTTAGCGGGGGCCCTCCAAGAGACCCAGTACTTC
D: TRBD1; size: many; V: TRBV11-2; J: TRBJ1-1; CDR3: CASSLVPWTGMNTEAFF; DNA: TGTGCCAGCAGCTTAGTTCCCTGGACAGGGATGAACACTGAAGCTTTCTTT
D: TRBD1; size: many; V: TRBV10-2; J: TRBJ1-1; CDR3: CASSQTGDHTEAFF; DNA: TGCGCCAGCAGCCAGACAGGGGATCACACTGAAGCTTTCTTT
D: NA; size: many; V: TRBV12-5; J: TRBJ2-3; CDR3: CASGLEGAMDTQYF; DNA: TGTGCTAGTGGCCTGGAGGGGGCGATGGATACGCAGTATTTT
D: NA; size: many; V: TRBV6-1; J: TRBJ2-7; CDR3: CASSLMGGTYEQYF; DNA: TGTGCCAGCAGCCTGATGGGGGGAACCTACGAGCAGTACTTC
D: NA; size: many; V: TRBV6-1; J: TRBJ2-2; CDR3: CASSLQEQGFAGELFF; DNA: TGTGCCAGCAGCCTACAGGAACAGGGCTTCGCCGGGGAGCTGTTTTTT
D: NA; size: many; V: TRBV18; J: TRBJ2-4; CDR3: CASSLSGSKNIQYF; DNA: TGTGCCAGCTCACTATCTGGGTCCAAAAACATTCAGTACTTC